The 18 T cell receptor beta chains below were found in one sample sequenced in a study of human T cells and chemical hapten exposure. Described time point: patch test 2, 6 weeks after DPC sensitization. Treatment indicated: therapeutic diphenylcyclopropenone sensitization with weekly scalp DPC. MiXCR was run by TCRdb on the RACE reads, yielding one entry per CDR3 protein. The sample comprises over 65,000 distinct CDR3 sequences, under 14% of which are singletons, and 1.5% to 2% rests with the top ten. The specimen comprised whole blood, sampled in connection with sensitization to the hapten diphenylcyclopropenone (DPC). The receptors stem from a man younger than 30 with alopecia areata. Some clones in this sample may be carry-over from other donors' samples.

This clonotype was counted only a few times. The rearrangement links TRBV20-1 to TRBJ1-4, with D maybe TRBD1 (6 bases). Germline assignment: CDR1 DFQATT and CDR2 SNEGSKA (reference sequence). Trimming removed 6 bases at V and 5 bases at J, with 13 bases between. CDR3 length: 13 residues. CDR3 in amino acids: CSAEGHSNEKLFF. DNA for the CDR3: TGCAGTGCCGAGGGACACTCAAATGAAAAACTGTTTTTT.

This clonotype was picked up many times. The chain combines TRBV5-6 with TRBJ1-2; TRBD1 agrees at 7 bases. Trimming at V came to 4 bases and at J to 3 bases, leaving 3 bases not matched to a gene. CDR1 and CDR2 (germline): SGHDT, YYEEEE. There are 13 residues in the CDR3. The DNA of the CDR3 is TGTGCCAGCAGCCCGACAGGGCACTATGGCTACACCTTC. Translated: CASSPTGHYGYTF.

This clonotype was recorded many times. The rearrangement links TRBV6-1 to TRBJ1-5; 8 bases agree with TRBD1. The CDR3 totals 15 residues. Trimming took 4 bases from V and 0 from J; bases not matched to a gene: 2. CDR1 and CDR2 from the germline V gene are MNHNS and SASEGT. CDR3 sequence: CASSGGQGSNQPQHF. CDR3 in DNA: TGTGCCAGCAGTGGAGGACAGGGTAGCAATCAGCCCCAGCATTTT.

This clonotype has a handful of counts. The CDR3 is CASSIAPTYGYTF. CDR3 nucleotide sequence: TGTGCCAGCAGTATAGCTCCGACATATGGCTACACCTTC. V and J are TRBV28 and TRBJ1-2; D gene ambiguous. Germline-derived CDR1 and CDR2 are MDHEN and SYDVKM. The ends were cut back, 5 bases at V and 5 bases at J, with 12 bases in the middle. The CDR3 runs 13 residues.

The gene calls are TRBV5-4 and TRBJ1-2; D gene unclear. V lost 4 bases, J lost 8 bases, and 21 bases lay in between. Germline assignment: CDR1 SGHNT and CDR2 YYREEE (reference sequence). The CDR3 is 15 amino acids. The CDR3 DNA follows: TGTGCCAGCAGCCGGGCGGCACAGCCCTCAAGAGGCTACACCTTC. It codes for CASSRAAQPSRGYTF.

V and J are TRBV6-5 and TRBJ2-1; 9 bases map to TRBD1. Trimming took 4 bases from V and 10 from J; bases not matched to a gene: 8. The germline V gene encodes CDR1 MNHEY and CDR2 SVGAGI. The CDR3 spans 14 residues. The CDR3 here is CASSSNRGRGEQFF. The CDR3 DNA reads TGTGCCAGCAGTTCGAACAGGGGGCGAGGGGAGCAGTTCTTC.

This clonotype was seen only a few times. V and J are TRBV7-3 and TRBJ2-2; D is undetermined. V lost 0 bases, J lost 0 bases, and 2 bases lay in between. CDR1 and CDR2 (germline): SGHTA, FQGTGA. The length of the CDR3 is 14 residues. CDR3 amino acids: CASSLTSNTGELFF. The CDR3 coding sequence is TGTGCCAGCAGCTTAACGTCGAACACCGGGGAGCTGTTTTTT. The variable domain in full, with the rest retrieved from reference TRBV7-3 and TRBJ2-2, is GAGVSQTPSNKVTEKGKYVELRCDPISGHTALYWYRQSLGQGPEFLIYFQGTGAADDSGLPNDRFFAVRPEGSVSTLKIQRTERGDSAVYLCASSLTSNTGELFFGEGSRLTVL.

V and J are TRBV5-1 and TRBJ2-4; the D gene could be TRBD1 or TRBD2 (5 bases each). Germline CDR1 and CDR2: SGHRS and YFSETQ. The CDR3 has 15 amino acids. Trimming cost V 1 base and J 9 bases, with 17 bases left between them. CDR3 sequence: CASSLLWGAGGIQYF. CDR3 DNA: TGCGCCAGCAGCTTGCTCTGGGGCGCTGGGGGCATTCAGTACTTC.

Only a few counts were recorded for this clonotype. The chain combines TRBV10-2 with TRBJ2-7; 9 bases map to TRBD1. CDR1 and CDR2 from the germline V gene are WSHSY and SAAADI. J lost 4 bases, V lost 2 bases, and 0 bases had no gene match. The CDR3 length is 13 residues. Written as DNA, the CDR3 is TGCGCCAGCAGTGAGGGACAGGGGTACGAGCAGTACTTC. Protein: CASSEGQGYEQYF.

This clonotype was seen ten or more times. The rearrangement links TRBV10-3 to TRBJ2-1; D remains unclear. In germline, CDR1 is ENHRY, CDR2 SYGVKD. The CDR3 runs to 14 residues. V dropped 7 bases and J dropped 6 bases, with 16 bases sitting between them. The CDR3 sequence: CAITPDVSRNEQFF. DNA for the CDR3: TGTGCCATCACCCCTGACGTCTCTCGCAATGAGCAGTTCTTC.

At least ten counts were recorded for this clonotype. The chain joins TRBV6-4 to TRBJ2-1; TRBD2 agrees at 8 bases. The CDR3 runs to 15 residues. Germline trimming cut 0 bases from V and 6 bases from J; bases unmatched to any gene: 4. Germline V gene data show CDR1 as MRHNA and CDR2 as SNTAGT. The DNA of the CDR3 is TGTGCCAGCAGTGACTCAGCGACTAGCGCCAATGAGCAGTTCTTC. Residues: CASSDSATSANEQFF.

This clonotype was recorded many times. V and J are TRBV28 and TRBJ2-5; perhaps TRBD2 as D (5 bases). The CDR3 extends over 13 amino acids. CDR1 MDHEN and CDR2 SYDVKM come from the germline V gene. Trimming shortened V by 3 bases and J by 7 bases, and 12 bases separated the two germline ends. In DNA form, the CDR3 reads TGTGCCAGCAGTTTCGAGGGAGCCGCGACCCAGTACTTC. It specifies CASSFEGAATQYF.

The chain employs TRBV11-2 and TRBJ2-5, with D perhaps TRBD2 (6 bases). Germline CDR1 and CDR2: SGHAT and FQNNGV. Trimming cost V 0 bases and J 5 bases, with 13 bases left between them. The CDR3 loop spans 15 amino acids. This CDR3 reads CASSLDGLARETQYF. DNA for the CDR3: TGTGCCAGCAGCTTAGATGGCCTAGCGAGGGAGACCCAGTACTTC.

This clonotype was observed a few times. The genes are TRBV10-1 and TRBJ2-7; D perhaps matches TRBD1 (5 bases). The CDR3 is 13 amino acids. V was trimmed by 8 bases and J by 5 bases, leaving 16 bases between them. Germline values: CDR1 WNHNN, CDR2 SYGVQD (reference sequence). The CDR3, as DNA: TGCGCCAGCCCCAGCATCAGGGCCCACGAGCAGTACGTC. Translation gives CASPSIRAHEQYV.

CDR3 nucleotide sequence: TGCAGTGCTAGAGATCCCGGGACAGGGGGCTTAGGGACTGAAGCTTTCTTT. Translation gives CSARDPGTGGLGTEAFF. V usage is TRBV20-1 and J usage is TRBJ1-1; 12 bases fit TRBD1. The CDR3 runs 17 residues. Germline CDR1 DFQATT, CDR2 SNEGSKA (reference sequence). With V trimmed by 0 bases and J by 5 bases, 10 bases remained unmatched.

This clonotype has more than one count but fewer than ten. The CDR3 bases are TGCAGCGTCTGGACTAGCGGGGGACCTCTCACAGATACGCAGTATTTT. This codes for CSVWTSGGPLTDTQYF. The V gene is TRBV29-1, the J gene TRBJ2-3, with 13 bases that match TRBD2. CDR3 length equals 16 residues. After removal of 6 bases from V and 2 bases from J, the junction contained 8 bases not matched to a gene. The germline gives CDR1 SQVTM, CDR2 ANQGSEA.

The CDR3 coding sequence is TGTGCCAGCAGCTGGCGGGCTAGCGGGTGGGGAGATACGCAGTATTTT. Translated, it gives CASSWRASGWGDTQYF. This rearrangement joins TRBV5-6 to TRBJ2-3; TRBD2 matches 8 bases. Trimming at V came to 3 bases and at J to 5 bases, leaving 11 bases not matched to a gene. CDR3 length: 16 residues. Per the germline V gene, CDR1 is SGHDT and CDR2 is YYEEEE.

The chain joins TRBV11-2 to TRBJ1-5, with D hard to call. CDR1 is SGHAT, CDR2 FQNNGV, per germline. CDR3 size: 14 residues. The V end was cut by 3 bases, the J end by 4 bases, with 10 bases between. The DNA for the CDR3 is TGTGCCAGCAGCTTCTCTGGGAATAATCAGCCCCAGCATTTT. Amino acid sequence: CASSFSGNNQPQHF.